The subject of this entry is one T cell receptor (beta chain). The source of the sample is a study of identical twins. TCRdb processed the 5' RACE reads anew with MiXCR; each CDR3 protein has one entry. This table holds fewer than 250,000 distinct CDR3 sequences, approximately 7.3% found once. The CDR3 loop spans 15 amino acids. V shed 3 bases, J shed 4 bases, and the junction held 6 bases outside the gene matches. The germline CDR1 and CDR2 sequences are SGHDT and YYEEEE. The same data also contributed to another study, on yellow fever vaccine responses in identical twins.

V gene TRBV5-6 combines with J gene TRBJ2-2, with 7 bases fitting TRBD1. Sequenced: CD8+ T cells sorted from blood. This TCR derives from a woman aged 18-30 years in good health. The CDR3 DNA is TGTGCCAGCAGCTCGACAGGGATTAGCACCGGGGAGCTGTTTTTT. Translating gives CASSSTGISTGELFF.